This entry features one T cell receptor (beta chain) sequence. The data stem from a study of shared clonotypes between healthy human individuals. The data were produced by immunoSEQ multiplex PCR, yet TCRdb's version contains in-frame clones alone and is incomplete. Seen here are 2,500,000 or so clones, less than 95% observed once, and the top ten hold 0.37%. The CDR3 loop spans 14 amino acids. V lost 3 bases and J 6 bases, leaving 12 bases between the germline ends. Germline-derived CDR1 and CDR2 are MNHNS and SASEGT. Sequencing input: naive CD4+ T cells from PBMCs. Subset specified: CD45RA+ positively selected. The J gene is TRBJ1-5, the V gene TRBV6-1; D remains ambiguous. This receptor was obtained from a man aged 18 to 30 in good health. Some clones in this sample may be carry-over from other donors' samples. The CDR3 DNA reads as TGTGCCAGCAGTGATCTGAGGGCAGGTCAGCCCCAGCATTTT. Translated, it gives CASSDLRAGQPQHF.